Listed below are T cell receptor beta chains from one sample, sequenced in a study of Graves' ophthalmopathy and Graves' hyperthyroidism. TCRdb analysed the multiplex PCR reads with MiXCR anew, one entry per CDR3 protein. The table lists approximately 330,000 distinct CDR3 sequences, roughly 17% of them singletons, with 12% in the top ten. The sample was peripheral blood. The receptors stem from an adult man with Graves' ophthalmopathy. Both conserved end residues are part of each CDR3. The D gene is left open where the match is weak. Expanded clones get a size class; other rows say once, few or many, or leave the size out.

j_call | d_call | v_call | clone_size | cdr3_aa | cdr3_nt
TRBJ2-5 | - | TRBV11-2 | many | CASGRRLGEETQYF | TGTGCCAGCGGCCGTAGGTTGGGGGAAGAGACCCAGTACTTC
TRBJ2-7 | TRBD2 | TRBV29-1 | many | CSVEGGGSEQYF | TGCAGCGTTGAAGGGGGGGGAAGTGAGCAGTACTTC
TRBJ1-1 | - | TRBV5-6 | many | CASSPVGGIGAEAFF | TGTGCCAGCAGCCCCGTGGGGGGGATAGGGGCTGAAGCTTTCTTT
TRBJ2-7 | - | TRBV13 | many | CASSFPQGYEQYF | TGTGCCAGCAGCTTCCCACAGGGCTACGAGCAGTACTTC
TRBJ2-2 | - | TRBV11-3 | many | CASSSSSQGGNTGELFF | TGTGCCAGCAGCTCCTCTTCCCAGGGGGGAAACACCGGGGAGCTGTTTTTT
TRBJ1-5 | - | TRBV12-5 | many | CASAQTPGPQHF | TGTGCTAGTGCCCAAACTCCTGGGCCCCAGCATTTT
TRBJ2-7 | TRBD1 | TRBV19 | - | CASSIGDRATYEQYF | TGTGCCAGTAGTATAGGAGACAGGGCCACCTACGAGCAGTACTTC
TRBJ2-6 | - | TRBV11-2 | many | CASSWGGRISGANVLTF | TGTGCCAGCAGCTGGGGGGGCCGGATCTCTGGGGCCAACGTCCTGACTTTC
TRBJ1-1 | - | TRBV18 | few | CASSPERDTEAFF | TGTGCCAGCTCACCAGAAAGGGACACTGAAGCTTTCTTT
TRBJ2-7 | - | TRBV5-5 | many | CASSMRRESYEQYF | TGTGCCAGCAGTATGAGACGGGAGTCCTACGAGCAGTACTTC
TRBJ2-7 | TRBD2 | TRBV6-1 | - | CASRPGLGHYEQYF | TGTGCCAGCAGACCGGGACTAGGACACTACGAGCAGTACTTC
TRBJ2-7 | TRBD2 | TRBV5-6 | many | CASSFGASGRAYEQYF | TGTGCCAGCAGCTTTGGGGCTAGCGGGAGGGCCTACGAGCAGTACTTC
TRBJ1-5 | TRBD1 | TRBV6-5 | many | CASGGTGNSNQPQHF | TGTGCCAGCGGAGGGACAGGGAATAGCAATCAGCCCCAGCATTTT
TRBJ2-7 | TRBD2 | TRBV11-2 | few | CASSLGTSGPYF | TGTGCCAGCAGCTTAGGGACTAGCGGACCGTACTTC
TRBJ1-1 | TRBD1 | TRBV9 | many | CASSRDREMNTEAFF | TGTGCCAGCAGCCGGGACAGGGAAATGAACACTGAAGCTTTCTTT
TRBJ1-1 | TRBD1 | TRBV19 | many | CASSTYRGDTEAFF | TGTGCCAGTAGTACCTACAGGGGCGACACTGAAGCTTTCTTT
TRBJ1-1 | - | TRBV10-3 | many | CAISGNTEAFF | TGTGCCATCTCTGGGAACACTGAAGCTTTCTTT
TRBJ2-5 | - | TRBV28 | many | CASITGRNVGETQYF | TGTGCCAGCATAACCGGTCGAAACGTCGGAGAGACCCAGTACTTC
TRBJ1-5 | - | TRBV19 | many | CASSTIGRVNQPQHF | TGTGCCAGTAGTACTATAGGCAGGGTGAATCAGCCCCAGCATTTT
TRBJ2-7 | TRBD2 | TRBV18 | - | CASSPGTRYYEQHF | TGTGCCAGCTCACCCGGGACTAGATACTACGAGCAGCACTTC
TRBJ2-7 | - | TRBV3-1 | many | CASSHQYEQYF | TGTGCCAGCAGCCACCAGTACGAGCAGTACTTC
TRBJ2-1 | TRBD1 | TRBV10-3 | - | CAISKVQGLYEQFF | TGTGCCATCAGCAAGGTACAGGGGCTCTACGAGCAGTTCTTC
TRBJ2-5 | - | TRBV19 | many | CASRGGRSQETQYF | TGTGCCAGTAGGGGAGGACGCAGCCAAGAGACCCAGTACTTC
TRBJ2-7 | TRBD2 | TRBV6-2/TRBV6-3 | many | CASSYASGILPYEQYF | TGTGCCAGCAGTTACGCGAGCGGGATTCTCCCCTACGAGCAGTACTTC
TRBJ1-2 | - | TRBV27 | - | CASSFRQGRNYGYTF | TGTGCCAGCAGTTTCCGACAAGGACGGAACTATGGCTACACCTTC
TRBJ2-7 | - | TRBV28 | many | CASSFLSKPSYEQYF | TGTGCCAGCAGTTTTCTTTCAAAGCCGTCCTACGAGCAGTACTTC
TRBJ2-7 | - | TRBV24-1 | few | CATSDGGTGEQYF | TGTGCCACCAGTGACGGTGGGACGGGGGAGCAGTACTTC
TRBJ2-7 | TRBD2 | TRBV7-2 | - | CASSLQAGANEQYF | TGTGCCAGCAGCTTACAAGCGGGAGCTAACGAGCAGTACTTC
TRBJ1-2 | - | TRBV7-2 | many | CASSGGLHSYGYTF | TGTGCCAGCAGCGGGGGACTGCACAGCTATGGCTACACCTTC
TRBJ2-7 | TRBD2 | TRBV7-2 | many | CASSPGLASYEQYF | TGTGCCAGCAGCCCGGGACTAGCGAGCTACGAGCAGTACTTC
TRBJ2-1 | - | TRBV12-3/TRBV12-4 | - | CASSLTTDYEQFF | TGTGCCAGCAGTTTGACTACCGACTACGAGCAGTTCTTC
TRBJ2-5 | - | TRBV12-3/TRBV12-4 | few | CASSTRQRAKETQYF | TGTGCCAGCAGTACGCGACAGAGAGCAAAAGAGACCCAGTACTTC
TRBJ1-2 | - | TRBV6-1 | - | CASSRQQYSNYGYTF | TGTGCCAGCAGTCGACAGCAATATTCTAACTATGGCTACACCTTC
TRBJ1-1 | - | TRBV27 | many | CASSHHGAEAFF | TGTGCCAGCAGCCACCACGGGGCTGAAGCTTTCTTT
TRBJ2-5 | TRBD2 | TRBV2 | - | CASSGTSGYQETQYF | TGTGCCAGCAGTGGGACTAGCGGTTACCAAGAGACCCAGTACTTC
TRBJ2-2 | - | TRBV27 | - | CASSHDSGELFF | TGTGCCAGCAGTCATGACAGTGGGGAGCTGTTTTTT
TRBJ2-2 | TRBD1 | TRBV5-1 | many | CASSPGQRTYTGELFF | TGCGCCAGCAGCCCGGGACAGAGAACATACACCGGGGAGCTGTTTTTT
TRBJ1-1 | - | TRBV29-1 | many | CSAQDSSTEAFF | TGCAGCGCCCAGGACAGCAGCACTGAAGCTTTCTTT
TRBJ1-3 | - | TRBV11-2 | many | CASSHSSVTGNTIYF | TGTGCCAGCAGCCATTCGTCCGTAACCGGAAACACCATATATTTT
TRBJ1-6 | TRBD1 | TRBV5-6 | - | CASSLPAGTAAPHF | TGTGCCAGCAGCCTACCGGCCGGGACAGCGGCCCCCCACTTT
TRBJ2-7 | - | TRBV20-1 | many | CSARRRNSYEQYF | TGCAGTGCTAGAAGACGGAACTCCTACGAGCAGTACTTC
TRBJ1-1 | - | TRBV15 | - | CATSDRRWNTEAFF | TGTGCCACCAGTGACCGAAGATGGAACACTGAAGCTTTCTTT
TRBJ1-6 | - | TRBV20-1 | - | CSLQQTNSPLHF | TGCAGTCTACAGCAGACAAATTCACCCCTCCACTTT
TRBJ1-1 | - | TRBV20-1 | - | CSARFKANTEASF | TGCAGTGCTAGATTCAAAGCTAACACTGAAGCTTCCTTT
TRBJ1-1 | TRBD1 | TRBV6-2/TRBV6-3 | few | CASTSTGVDTEAFF | TGTGCCAGCACAAGTACAGGGGTGGACACTGAAGCTTTCTTT
TRBJ2-7 | - | TRBV20-1 | many | CSALAEPYYEQYF | TGCAGTGCTCTGGCGGAGCCCTACTACGAGCAGTACTTC
TRBJ2-7 | TRBD1 | TRBV5-1 | many | CASSSGTGEHEQYF | TGCGCCAGCAGCTCCGGGACAGGGGAGCACGAGCAGTACTTC
TRBJ1-5 | - | TRBV6-5 | many | CASRHGGGTYQPQHF | TGTGCCAGCAGACACGGGGGAGGGACTTATCAGCCCCAGCATTTT
TRBJ2-7 | - | TRBV7-9 | many | CASSRGREQYF | TGTGCCAGCAGCCGGGGGCGAGAGCAGTACTTC
TRBJ2-2 | TRBD1 | TRBV5-1 | many | CASSYGTANTGELFF | TGCGCCAGCAGCTATGGGACAGCGAACACCGGGGAGCTGTTTTTT
TRBJ2-5 | TRBD2 | TRBV25-1 | - | CASSQVAGGTQYF | TGTGCCAGCAGTCAGGTAGCGGGAGGGACCCAGTACTTC
TRBJ1-1 | - | TRBV28 | - | CASSIMVVGAEAFF | TGTGCCAGCAGCATCATGGTAGTGGGGGCTGAAGCTTTCTTT
TRBJ2-5 | TRBD2 | TRBV4-2 | many | CASSQVNSGGFETQYF | TGTGCCAGCAGCCAAGTCAATAGCGGGGGGTTCGAGACCCAGTACTTC
TRBJ2-5 | TRBD2 | TRBV6-1 | few | CASSSAGVEQYF | TGTGCCAGCAGTTCGGCGGGGGTTGAGCAGTACTTC
TRBJ2-5 | TRBD1 | TRBV24-1 | many | CATSAGQGYQETQYF | TGTGCCACCAGTGCCGGACAGGGCTACCAAGAGACCCAGTACTTC
TRBJ2-2 | TRBD2 | TRBV7-3 | many | CASSAPSGGTNTGELFF | TGTGCCAGCAGCGCCCCTAGCGGGGGGACAAACACCGGGGAGCTGTTTTTT
TRBJ1-5 | - | TRBV20-1 | many | CSAREPDGSNQPQHF | TGCAGTGCTAGAGAACCCGACGGTAGCAATCAGCCCCAGCATTTT
TRBJ1-2 | - | TRBV12-3/TRBV12-4 | many | CASSSGWGAFGYTF | TGTGCCAGCAGTTCTGGTTGGGGCGCGTTTGGCTACACCTTC
TRBJ2-6 | - | TRBV11-3 | - | CASSPPTGANVLIF | TGTGCCAGCAGCCCCCCAACCGGGGCCAACGTCCTGATTTTC
TRBJ1-3 | - | TRBV10-3 | many | CAISEKGESSGNTIYF | TGTGCCATCAGTGAAAAGGGCGAAAGCTCTGGAAACACCATATATTTT